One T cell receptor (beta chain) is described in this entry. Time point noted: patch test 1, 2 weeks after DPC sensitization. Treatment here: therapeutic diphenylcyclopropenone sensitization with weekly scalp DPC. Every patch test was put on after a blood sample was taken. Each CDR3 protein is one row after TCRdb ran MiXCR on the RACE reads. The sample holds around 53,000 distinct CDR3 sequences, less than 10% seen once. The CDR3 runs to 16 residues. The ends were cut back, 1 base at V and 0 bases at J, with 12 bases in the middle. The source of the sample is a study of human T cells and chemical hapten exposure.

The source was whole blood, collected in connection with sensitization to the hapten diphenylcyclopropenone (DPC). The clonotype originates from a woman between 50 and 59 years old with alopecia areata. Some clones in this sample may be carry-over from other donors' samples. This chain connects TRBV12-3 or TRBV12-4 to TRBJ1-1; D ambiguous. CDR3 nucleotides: TGTGCCAGCAGTTTAGATAGCGTCCCCTTGAACACTGAAGCTTTCTTT. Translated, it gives CASSLDSVPLNTEAFF.